This T cell receptor (beta chain) originates from a study of blood T cell repertoires in COVID-19. The assay was immunoSEQ multiplex PCR, and TCRdb's table has in-frame clones only and misses some. The repertoire holds a few hundred thousand clones, with 75% to 90% as singletons. This CDR3 comprises 13 residues. The V end was cut by 8 bases, the J end by 4 bases, with 14 bases between. The source of this sequence is a young man who had recovered from COVID-19. The rearrangement joins TRBV12-3 or TRBV12-4 to TRBJ1-2; possibly TRBD1 for D (6 bases). The sample taken for sequencing was PBMCs or T cells enriched from blood (not recorded which). The CDR3 loop reads CASGVQGSYGYTF. The CDR3 nucleotides read TGTGCCAGCGGCGTTCAGGGGTCCTATGGCTACACCTTC.